This T cell receptor (beta chain) was identified during a study of tumor-infiltrating lymphocytes in localized non-small cell lung cancer. On the study more broadly: The cohort mixed smokers and never-smokers, several histologies, and some post-neoadjuvant-chemotherapy samples. The study, taken as a whole, reports: Only some patients had TCR sequencing, depending on available tissue. TCRbeta sequencing showed higher T cell infiltration in tumors than uninvolved lung. Tumor T-cell fraction from TCR sequencing was not associated with recurrence-free survival (p = 0.61).

CDR1 is SGHTS, CDR2 YDEGEE, per germline. This CDR3 has 13 amino acids. V was pared by 9 bases and J by 4 bases, with 7 bases of the junction left unmatched. Profiling relied on immunoSEQ multiplex PCR, and the TCRdb table lists in-frame clones only, not all of them. The sample lists roughly 5,800 clones, roughly four fifths seen once, with roughly 10% in the top ten. The count of this clone is one. Its target is unknown. The chain couples TRBV5-8 to TRBJ1-2; 9 nucleotides align to TRBD1. This sequence was found in a human donor with non-small cell lung cancer. Sequenced sample: lung tumor tissue. For the CDR3, the DNA is TGTGCCATCCGGGACAGGGCCTTCTATGGCTACACCTTC. This codes for CAIRDRAFYGYTF.